A single T cell receptor beta chain is shown here with its context. The CDR3 length is 16 residues. Trimming removed 0 bases from V and 4 bases from J; junction bases left unmatched: 10. Germline values: CDR1 SGDLS, CDR2 YYNGEE. This entry comes from a study of blood T cell repertoires in COVID-19. Method: immunoSEQ multiplex PCR; TCRdb's copy keeps in-frame clones and lacks some. The sample includes over 200,000 clones, 80% to 90% seen only once; the top ten take less than 3.5%. The sequencing sample was made of peripheral blood. This chain links TRBV9 with TRBJ2-7; 7 bases fit TRBD1. The sequence was collected from a man aged 30-40 years with COVID-19, enrolled during active disease. The CDR3 loop reads CASSVGLGQALYEQYF. CDR3 DNA: TGTGCCAGCAGCGTAGGTCTCGGACAGGCTCTATACGAGCAGTACTTC.